Detailed here is one T cell receptor beta chain. Followed longitudinally, the Seattle patients had been enrolled during active infection. This specimen belongs to a study of blood T cell repertoires in COVID-19. About the study: PBMCs, B-cell-depleted T cells, or T cells were the source of the cDNA or gDNA that made up the material.

From germline, CDR1 is SGHKS and CDR2 YYEKEE (reference sequence). V gave up 1 base and J gave up 4 bases; unmatched junction bases: 4. CDR3 length: 15 residues. Per the authors' pipeline: Counts of nucleated cells, estimated from reference gene primer amplification, were obtained. Sequenced by immunoSEQ multiplex PCR; TCRdb stores in-frame clones only, minus some. V, J and clone size were drawn from that table, and D and trimming were deduced from the DNA. The data contain some 240,000 clones, 75% to 90% of them singletons. The chain is built from TRBV5-5 and TRBJ2-1; TRBD2 matches at 8 bases. This TCR came from a woman aged 70-85 years with COVID-19, enrolled during active disease. Sequenced input: peripheral blood. The CDR3 protein is CASSLYGGDYNEQFF. CDR3 sequence (DNA): TGTGCCAGCAGCTTGTACGGGGGGGATTACAATGAGCAGTTCTTC.